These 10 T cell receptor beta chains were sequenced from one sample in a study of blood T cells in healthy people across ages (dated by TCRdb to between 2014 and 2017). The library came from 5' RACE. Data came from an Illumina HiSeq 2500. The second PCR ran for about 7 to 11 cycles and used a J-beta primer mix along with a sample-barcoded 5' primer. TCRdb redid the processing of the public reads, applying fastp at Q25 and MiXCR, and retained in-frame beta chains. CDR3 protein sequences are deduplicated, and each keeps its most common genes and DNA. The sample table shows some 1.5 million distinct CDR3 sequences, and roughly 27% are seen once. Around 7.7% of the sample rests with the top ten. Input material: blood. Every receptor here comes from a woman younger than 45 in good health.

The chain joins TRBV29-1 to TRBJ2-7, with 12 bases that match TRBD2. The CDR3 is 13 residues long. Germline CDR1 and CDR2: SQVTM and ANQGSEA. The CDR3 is CGFGLAGTHEQYF. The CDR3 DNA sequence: TGCGGCTTTGGACTAGCGGGAACCCACGAGCAGTACTTC.

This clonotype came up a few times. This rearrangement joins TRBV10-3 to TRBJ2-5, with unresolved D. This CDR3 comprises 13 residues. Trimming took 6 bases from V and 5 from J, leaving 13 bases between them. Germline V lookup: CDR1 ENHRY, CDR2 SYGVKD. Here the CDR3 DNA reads TGTGCCATCAGCGAACTGGTTGGGGAGACCCAGTACTTC. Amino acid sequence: CAISELVGETQYF.

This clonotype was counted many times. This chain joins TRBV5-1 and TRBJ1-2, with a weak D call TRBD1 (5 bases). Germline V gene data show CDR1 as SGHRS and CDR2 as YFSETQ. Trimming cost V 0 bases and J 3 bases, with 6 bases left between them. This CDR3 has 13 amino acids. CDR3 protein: CASSLEGDYGYTF. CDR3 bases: TGCGCCAGCAGCTTGGAAGGGGACTATGGCTACACCTTC.

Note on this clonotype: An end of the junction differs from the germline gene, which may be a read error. The CDR3 bases are TGTGCCAGCAGCTTAGAAGGGTTGCCGGACACTAAAGCTTTCTTT. The encoded protein is CASSLEGLPDTKAFF. This chain uses TRBV7-6 with TRBJ1-1; D perhaps matches TRBD1 (5 bases). Germline V gene sequence: CDR1 SGHVS, CDR2 FNYEAQ. This CDR3 spans 15 amino acids.

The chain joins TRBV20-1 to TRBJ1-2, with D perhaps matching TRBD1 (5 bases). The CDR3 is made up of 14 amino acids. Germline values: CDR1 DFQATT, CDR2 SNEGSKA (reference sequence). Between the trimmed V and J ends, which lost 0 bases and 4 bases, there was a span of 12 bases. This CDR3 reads CSARDPAGPYGYTF. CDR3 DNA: TGCAGTGCTAGAGATCCTGCAGGGCCCTATGGCTACACCTTC.

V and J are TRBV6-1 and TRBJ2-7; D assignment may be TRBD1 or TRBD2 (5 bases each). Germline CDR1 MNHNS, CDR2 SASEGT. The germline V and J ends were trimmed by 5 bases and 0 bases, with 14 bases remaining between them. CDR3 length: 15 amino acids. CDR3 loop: CASSLVRESSYEQYF. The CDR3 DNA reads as TGTGCCAGCAGTTTAGTCAGGGAGAGCTCCTACGAGCAGTACTTC.

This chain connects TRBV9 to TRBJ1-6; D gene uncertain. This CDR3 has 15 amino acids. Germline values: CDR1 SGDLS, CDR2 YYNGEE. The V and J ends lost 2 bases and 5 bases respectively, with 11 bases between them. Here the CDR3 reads CASSVQQVNNSPLHF. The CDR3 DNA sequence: TGTGCCAGCAGCGTCCAGCAGGTTAATAATTCACCCCTCCACTTT. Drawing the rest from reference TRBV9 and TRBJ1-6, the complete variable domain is DSGVTQTPKHLITATGQRVTLRCSPRSGDLSVYWYQQSLDQGLQFLIQYYNGEERAKGNILERFSAQQFPDLHSELNLSSLELGDSALYFCASSVQQVNNSPLHFGNGTRLTVT.

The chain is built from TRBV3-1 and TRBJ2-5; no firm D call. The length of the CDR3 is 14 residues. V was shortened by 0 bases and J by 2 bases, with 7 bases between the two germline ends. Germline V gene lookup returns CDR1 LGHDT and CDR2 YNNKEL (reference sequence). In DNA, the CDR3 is TGTGCCAGCAGCCAAGATGGCTGGCAAGAGACCCAGTACTTC. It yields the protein CASSQDGWQETQYF.

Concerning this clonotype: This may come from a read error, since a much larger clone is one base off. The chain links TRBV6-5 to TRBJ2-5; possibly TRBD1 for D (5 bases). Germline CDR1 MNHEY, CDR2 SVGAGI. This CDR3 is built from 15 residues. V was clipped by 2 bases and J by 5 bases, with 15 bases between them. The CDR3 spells CASSYPTPGLETQYF. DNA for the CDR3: TGTGCCAGCAGTTACCCGACCCCAGGGCTGGAGACCCAGTACTTC.

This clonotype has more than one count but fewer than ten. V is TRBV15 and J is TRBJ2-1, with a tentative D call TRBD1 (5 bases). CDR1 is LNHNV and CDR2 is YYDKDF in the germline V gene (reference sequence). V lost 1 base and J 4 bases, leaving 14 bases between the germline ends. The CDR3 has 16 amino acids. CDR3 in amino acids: CATSRGCRGLYNEQFF. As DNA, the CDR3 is TGTGCCACCAGCAGAGGGTGTAGGGGCCTTTACAATGAGCAGTTCTTC. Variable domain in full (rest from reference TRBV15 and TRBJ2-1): DAMVIQNPRYQVTQFGKPVTLSCSQTLNHNVMYWYQQKSSQAPKLLFHYYDKDFNNEADTPDNFQSRRPNTSFCFLDIRSPGLGDTAMYLCATSRGCRGLYNEQFFGPGTRLTVL.